This TCR beta chain was captured by sequencing in a study of T-cell reconstitution after alpha-beta-depleted transplantation in children. Germline V gives CDR1 SGHVS, CDR2 FNYEAQ. This CDR3 region has 14 residues. The V gene end was trimmed by 5 bases and the J gene end by 6 bases; junction bases not matched to a gene: 10. This clonotype was seen a few times. During its preparation, the TCRbeta library received unique molecular identifiers. TCRdb passed the PCR reads through MiXCR, listing each CDR3 protein once. This table has roughly 350,000 distinct CDR3 sequences, under 20% appearing once. The specimen was PBMCs, mostly from graft donor cells, collected 360 days after TCRalphabeta/CD19-depleted stem cell transplant. V gene TRBV7-6 combines with J gene TRBJ2-7; 7 bases agree with TRBD2. This sequence was found in a male patient aged 2-15 years who had a stem cell transplant for acute lymphoblastic leukemia, so the T cells may come from the graft donor. This CDR3 reads CASSVGRRASEQYF. For the CDR3, the DNA is TGTGCCAGCAGCGTCGGGAGGAGGGCGAGCGAGCAGTACTTC. Full variable domain (rest looked up from reference TRBV7-6 and TRBJ2-7): GAGVSQSPRYKVTKRGQDVALRCDPISGHVSLYWYRQALGQGPEFLTYFNYEAQQDKSGLPNDRFSAERPEGSISTLTIQRTEQRDSAMYRCASSVGRRASEQYFGPGTRLTVT.